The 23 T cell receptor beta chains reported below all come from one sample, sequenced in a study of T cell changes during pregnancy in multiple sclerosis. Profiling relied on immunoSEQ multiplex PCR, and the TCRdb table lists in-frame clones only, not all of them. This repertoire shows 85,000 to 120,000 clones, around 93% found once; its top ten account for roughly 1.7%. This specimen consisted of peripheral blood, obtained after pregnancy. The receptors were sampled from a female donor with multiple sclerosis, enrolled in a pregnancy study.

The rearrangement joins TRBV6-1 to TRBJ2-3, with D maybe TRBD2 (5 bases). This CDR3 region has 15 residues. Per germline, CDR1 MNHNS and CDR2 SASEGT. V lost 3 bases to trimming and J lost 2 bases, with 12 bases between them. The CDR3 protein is CASSEARTYTDTQYF. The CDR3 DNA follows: TGTGCCAGCAGTGAGGCCCGGACTTACACAGATACGCAGTATTTT.

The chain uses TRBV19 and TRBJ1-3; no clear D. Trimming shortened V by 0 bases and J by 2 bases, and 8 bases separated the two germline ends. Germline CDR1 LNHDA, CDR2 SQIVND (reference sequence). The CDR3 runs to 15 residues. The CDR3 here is CASSIEARTGNTIYF. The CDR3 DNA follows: TGTGCCAGTAGTATAGAGGCCCGAACTGGAAACACCATATATTTT.

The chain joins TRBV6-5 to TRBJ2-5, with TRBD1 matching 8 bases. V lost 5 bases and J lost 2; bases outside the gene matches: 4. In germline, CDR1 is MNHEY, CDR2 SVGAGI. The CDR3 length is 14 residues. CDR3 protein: CASSRWTGQETQYF. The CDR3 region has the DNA TGTGCCAGCAGTCGTTGGACAGGGCAAGAGACCCAGTACTTC.

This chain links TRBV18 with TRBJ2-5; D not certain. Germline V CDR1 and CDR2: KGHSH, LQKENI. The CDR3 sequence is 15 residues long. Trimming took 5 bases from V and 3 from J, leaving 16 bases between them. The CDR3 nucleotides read TGTGCCAGCTCATCTTTTAGCCGTTCAGAAGAGACCCAGTACTTC. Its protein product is CASSSFSRSEETQYF. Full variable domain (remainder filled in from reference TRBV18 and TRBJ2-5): NAGVMQNPRHLVRRRGQEARLRCSPMKGHSHVYWYRQLPEEGLKFMVYLQKENIIDESGMPKERFSAEFPKEGPSILRIQQVVRGDSAAYFCASSSFSRSEETQYFGPGTRLLVL.

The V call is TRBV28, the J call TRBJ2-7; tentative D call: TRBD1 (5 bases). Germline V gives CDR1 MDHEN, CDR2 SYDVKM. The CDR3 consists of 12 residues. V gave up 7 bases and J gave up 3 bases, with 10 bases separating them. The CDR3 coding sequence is TGTGCCAGCACCCAAGACAGCTACGAGCAGTACTTC. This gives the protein CASTQDSYEQYF.

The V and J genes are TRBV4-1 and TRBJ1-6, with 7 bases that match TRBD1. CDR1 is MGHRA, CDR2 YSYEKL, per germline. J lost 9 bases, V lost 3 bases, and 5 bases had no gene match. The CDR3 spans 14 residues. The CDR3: CASSQTGRGSPLHF. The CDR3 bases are TGCGCCAGCAGCCAGACAGGGCGGGGTTCACCCCTCCACTTT.

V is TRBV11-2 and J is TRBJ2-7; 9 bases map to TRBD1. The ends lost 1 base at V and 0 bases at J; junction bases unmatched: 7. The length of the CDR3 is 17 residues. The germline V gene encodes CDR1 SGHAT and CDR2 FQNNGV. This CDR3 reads CASSLVSGTGYSYEQYF. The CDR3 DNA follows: TGTGCCAGCAGCTTAGTCTCCGGGACAGGGTACTCCTACGAGCAGTACTTC.

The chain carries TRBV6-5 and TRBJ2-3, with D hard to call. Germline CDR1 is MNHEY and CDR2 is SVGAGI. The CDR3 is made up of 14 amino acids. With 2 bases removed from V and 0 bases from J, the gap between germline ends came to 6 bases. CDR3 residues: CASSYQFSTDTQYF. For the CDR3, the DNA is TGTGCCAGCAGTTACCAGTTTAGCACAGATACGCAGTATTTT.

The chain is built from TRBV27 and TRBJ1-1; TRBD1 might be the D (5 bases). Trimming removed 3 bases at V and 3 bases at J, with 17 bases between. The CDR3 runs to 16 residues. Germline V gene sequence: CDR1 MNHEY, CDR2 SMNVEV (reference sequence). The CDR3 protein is CASSFGRRGGDTEAFF. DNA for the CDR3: TGTGCCAGCAGTTTCGGTCGTAGGGGAGGGGACACTGAAGCTTTCTTT.

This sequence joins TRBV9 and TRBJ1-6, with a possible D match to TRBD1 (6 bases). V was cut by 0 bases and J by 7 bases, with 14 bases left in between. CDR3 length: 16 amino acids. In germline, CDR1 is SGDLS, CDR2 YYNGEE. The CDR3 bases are TGTGCCAGCAGCGTAGATGCGGGGGCACGGAATTCACCCCTCCACTTT. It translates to CASSVDAGARNSPLHF.

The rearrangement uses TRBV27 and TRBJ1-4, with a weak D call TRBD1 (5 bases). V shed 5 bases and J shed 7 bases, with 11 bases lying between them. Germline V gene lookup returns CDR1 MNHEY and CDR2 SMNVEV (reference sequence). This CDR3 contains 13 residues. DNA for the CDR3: TGTGCCAGCAGTCCGCGGACATTTGAAAAACTGTTTTTT. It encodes CASSPRTFEKLFF.

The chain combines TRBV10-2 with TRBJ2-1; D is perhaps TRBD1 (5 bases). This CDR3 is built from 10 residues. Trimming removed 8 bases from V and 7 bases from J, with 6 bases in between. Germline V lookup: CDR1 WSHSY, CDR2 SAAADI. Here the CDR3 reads CASRQNEQFF. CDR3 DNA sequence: TGCGCCAGCCGACAGAATGAGCAGTTCTTC.

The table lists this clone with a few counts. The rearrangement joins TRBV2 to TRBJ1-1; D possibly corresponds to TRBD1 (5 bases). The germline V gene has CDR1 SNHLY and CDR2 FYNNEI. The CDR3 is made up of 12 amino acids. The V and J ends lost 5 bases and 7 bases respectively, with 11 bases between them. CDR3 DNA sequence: TGTGCCAGCAGTTACGCCGGGGGTGAAGCTTTCTTT. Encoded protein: CASSYAGGEAFF.

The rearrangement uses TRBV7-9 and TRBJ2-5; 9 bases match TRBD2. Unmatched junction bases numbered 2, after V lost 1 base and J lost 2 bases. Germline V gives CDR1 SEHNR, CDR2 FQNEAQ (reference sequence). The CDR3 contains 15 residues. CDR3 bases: TGTGCCAGCAGCTTAGGCGGGGGGGTTCAAGAGACCCAGTACTTC. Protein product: CASSLGGGVQETQYF.

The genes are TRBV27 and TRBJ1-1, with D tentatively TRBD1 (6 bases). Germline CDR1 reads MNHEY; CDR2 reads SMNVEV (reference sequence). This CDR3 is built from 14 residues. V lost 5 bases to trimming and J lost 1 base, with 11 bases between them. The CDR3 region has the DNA TGTGCCAGCAGTCGGACAGACGGGAACACTGAAGCTTTCTTT. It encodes CASSRTDGNTEAFF.

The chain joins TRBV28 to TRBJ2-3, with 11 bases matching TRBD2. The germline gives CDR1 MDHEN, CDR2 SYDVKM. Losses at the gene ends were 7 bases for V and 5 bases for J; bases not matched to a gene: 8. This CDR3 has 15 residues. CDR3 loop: CASNSVAGGRDTQYF. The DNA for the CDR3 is TGTGCCAGCAATTCCGTAGCGGGAGGGCGAGATACGCAGTATTTT.

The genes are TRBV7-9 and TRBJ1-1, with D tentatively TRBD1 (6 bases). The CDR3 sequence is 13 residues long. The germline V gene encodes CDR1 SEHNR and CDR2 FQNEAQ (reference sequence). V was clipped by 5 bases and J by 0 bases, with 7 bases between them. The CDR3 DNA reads TGTGCCAGCAGCGAGGGGGTGAACACTGAAGCTTTCTTT. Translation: CASSEGVNTEAFF.

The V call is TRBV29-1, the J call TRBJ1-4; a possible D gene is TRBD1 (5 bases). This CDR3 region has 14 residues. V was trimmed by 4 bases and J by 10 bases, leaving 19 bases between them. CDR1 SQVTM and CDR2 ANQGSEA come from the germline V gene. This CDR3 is CSVGGTSGMGKLFF. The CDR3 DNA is TGCAGCGTTGGCGGGACTTCCGGGATGGGAAAACTGTTTTTT.

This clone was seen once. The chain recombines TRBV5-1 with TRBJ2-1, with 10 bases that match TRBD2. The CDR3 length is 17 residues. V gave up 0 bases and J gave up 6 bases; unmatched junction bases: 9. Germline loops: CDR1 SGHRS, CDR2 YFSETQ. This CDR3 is CASSLGWGTSDLNEQFF. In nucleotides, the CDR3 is TGCGCCAGCAGCTTGGGGTGGGGGACTAGCGACCTCAATGAGCAGTTCTTC.

The CDR3 sequence is CASSTGQGEAFF. The CDR3 DNA reads TGCGCCAGCAGCACAGGACAGGGGGAAGCTTTCTTT. The V gene is TRBV5-1, the J gene TRBJ1-1; TRBD1 matches 9 bases. The germline gives CDR1 SGHRS, CDR2 YFSETQ. Trimming took 4 bases from V and 8 from J; bases not matched to a gene: 3. The CDR3 is made up of 12 amino acids.

CDR3 sequence (DNA): TGTGCCAGTTCCCCCATGACAGGGACCTACGAGCAGTACTTC. This translates into CASSPMTGTYEQYF. This chain links TRBV19 with TRBJ2-7, with TRBD1 matching over 7 bases. The CDR3 length is 14 residues. From germline, CDR1 is LNHDA and CDR2 SQIVND (reference sequence). V lost 8 bases to trimming and J lost 2 bases; unmatched junction nucleotides: 9.

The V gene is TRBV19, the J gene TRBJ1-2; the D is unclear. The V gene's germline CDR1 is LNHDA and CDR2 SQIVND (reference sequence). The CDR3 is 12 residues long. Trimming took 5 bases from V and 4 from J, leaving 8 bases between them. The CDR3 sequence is CASSQSGYGYTF. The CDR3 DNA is TGTGCCAGTAGTCAGTCGGGCTATGGCTACACCTTC.

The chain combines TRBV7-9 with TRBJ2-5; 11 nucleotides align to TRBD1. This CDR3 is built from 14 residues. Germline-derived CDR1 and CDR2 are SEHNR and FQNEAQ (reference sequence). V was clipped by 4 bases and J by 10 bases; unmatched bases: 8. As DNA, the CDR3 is TGTGCCAGCAGCTCTCCGGGACAGGGGGTTATCCAGTACTTC. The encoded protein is CASSSPGQGVIQYF. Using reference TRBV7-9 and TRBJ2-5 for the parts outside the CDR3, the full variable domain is DTGVSQNPRHKITKRGQNVTFRCDPISEHNRLYWYRQTLGQGPEFLTYFQNEAQLEKSRLLSDRFSAERPKGSFSTLEIQRTEQGDSAMYLCASSSPGQGVIQYFGPGTRLLVL.